This T cell receptor (beta chain) was obtained from a study of PD-1 blockade in mismatch repair-deficient tumors. Study findings and constraints: Tumor-resident clones, often absent from pretreatment blood, expanded after pembrolizumab and then contracted.

PCR or immunohistochemistry showed mismatch repair deficiency in every enrolled patient. Germline-derived CDR1 and CDR2 are SEHNR and FQNEAQ (reference sequence). With 4 bases clipped from V and 1 base from J, the junction kept 9 bases outside the gene matches. This CDR3 has 17 residues. TCRdb keeps only in-frame clones here, not all; method: immunoSEQ multiplex PCR. The table has roughly 53,000 clones, 78% seen once; the top ten hold more than 2.5%. For this clone: The antigen remains unidentified.

The sequencing here drew on peripheral blood, taken 4 weeks after starting pembrolizumab. This TCR was recovered from an adult with mismatch repair-deficient cancer. The V call is TRBV7-9, the J call TRBJ2-2; 7 positions match TRBD2. The CDR3 DNA follows: TGTGCCAGCAGCTCCAGTGCGCGGGAGCTGAACACCGGGGAGCTGTTTTTT. Encoded protein: CASSSSARELNTGELFF. The full variable domain, rest sourced from reference TRBV7-9 and TRBJ2-2, is DTGVSQNPRHKITKRGQNVTFRCDPISEHNRLYWYRQTLGQGPEFLTYFQNEAQLEKSRLLSDRFSAERPKGSFSTLEIQRTEQGDSAMYLCASSSSARELNTGELFFGEGSRLTVL.